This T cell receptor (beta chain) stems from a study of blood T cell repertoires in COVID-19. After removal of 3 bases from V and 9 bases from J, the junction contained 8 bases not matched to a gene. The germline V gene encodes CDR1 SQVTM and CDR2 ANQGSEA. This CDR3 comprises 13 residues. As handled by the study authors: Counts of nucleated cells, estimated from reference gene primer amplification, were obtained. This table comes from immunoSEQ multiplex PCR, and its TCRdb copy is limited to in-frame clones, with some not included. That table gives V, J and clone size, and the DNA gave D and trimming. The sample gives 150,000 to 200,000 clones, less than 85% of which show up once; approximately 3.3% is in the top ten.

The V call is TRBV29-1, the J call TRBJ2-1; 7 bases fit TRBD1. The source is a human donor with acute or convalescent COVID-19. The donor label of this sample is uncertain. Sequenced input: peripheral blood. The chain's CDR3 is CSVEFSAGGEQFF. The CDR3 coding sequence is TGCAGCGTTGAGTTCTCTGCAGGGGGTGAGCAGTTCTTC.